These 8 T cell receptor beta chains came from one sample sequenced in a study of blood T cell repertoires in COVID-19. Here immunoSEQ multiplex PCR was the method, and the copy in TCRdb shows in-frame clones only, minus some. Here the sample spans approximately 120,000 clones, roughly 88% being singletons. The sequenced sample was peripheral blood. The receptors were gathered from a woman at least 80 years old with active or convalescent COVID-19.

This chain uses TRBV28 with TRBJ1-1, with D uncertain. The V end was cut by 1 base, the J end by 1 base, with 10 bases between. Per germline, CDR1 MDHEN and CDR2 SYDVKM. This CDR3 has 15 residues. CDR3 nucleotides: TGTGCCAGCAGTTTATCAGGTTTAGAGAACACTGAAGCTTTCTTT. Protein sequence: CASSLSGLENTEAFF. The whole variable domain, remainder taken from reference TRBV28 and TRBJ1-1, is DVKVTQSSRYLVKRTGEKVFLECVQDMDHENMFWYRQDPGLGLRLIYFSYDVKMKEKGDIPEGYSVSREKKERFSLILESASTNQTSMYLCASSLSGLENTEAFFGQGTRLTVV.

V usage is TRBV6-4 and J usage is TRBJ2-7; the match to TRBD2 covers 7 bases. This CDR3 has 13 amino acids. The germline V gene encodes CDR1 MRHNA and CDR2 SNTAGT. Unmatched junction bases numbered 6, after V lost 5 bases and J lost 5 bases. This CDR3 is CASSKEGGHEQYF. For the CDR3, the DNA is TGTGCCAGCAGTAAGGAGGGAGGGCACGAGCAGTACTTC.

The gene calls are TRBV5-1 and TRBJ2-2, with 14 bases matching TRBD2. The CDR3 is made up of 18 amino acids. Germline CDR1 reads SGHRS; CDR2 reads YFSETQ. The V gene end was trimmed by 4 bases and the J gene end by 4 bases; junction bases not matched to a gene: 9. The chain's CDR3 is CASSHGGTSGSSTGELFF. CDR3 in DNA: TGCGCCAGCAGCCATGGGGGGACTAGCGGGAGTAGCACCGGGGAGCTGTTTTTT.

The chain couples TRBV24-1 to TRBJ2-1; 12 positions match TRBD1. This CDR3 has 18 amino acids. The V segment lost 7 bases and the J segment 8 bases; nucleotides outside the gene matches: 17. Germline loops: CDR1 KGHDR, CDR2 SFDVKD. This CDR3 is CATSTLGSAGQGAHEQFF. The CDR3 DNA reads as TGTGCCACCAGCACACTGGGATCCGCGGGACAGGGGGCGCATGAGCAGTTCTTC.

This clone was recorded once. This sequence joins TRBV6-5 and TRBJ2-7; 10 nucleotides line up with TRBD1. This CDR3 is built from 15 residues. Looked up from germline, CDR1 is MNHEY and CDR2 is SVGAGI. J lost 5 bases, V lost 7 bases, and 11 bases had no gene match. CDR3 nucleotides: TGTGCCAGCACCATGACAGGGGGCAAAAACGACGAGCAGTACTTC. Translation: CASTMTGGKNDEQYF.

This sequence joins TRBV2 and TRBJ1-3, with D perhaps TRBD1 (5 bases). Germline V CDR1 and CDR2: SNHLY, FYNNEI. The germline V and J ends were trimmed by 1 base and 2 bases, with 9 bases remaining between them. This CDR3 is 15 amino acids long. In nucleotides, the CDR3 is TGTGCCAGCAGTGAAGAGGCAGGGACTGGAAACACCATATATTTT. Its protein product is CASSEEAGTGNTIYF.

This clone has only one observation. CDR3 protein: CASSPPAGAGVQPQHF. The DNA of the CDR3 is TGTGCCAGCTCACCACCGGCAGGGGCTGGGGTTCAGCCCCAGCATTTT. The chain is built from TRBV18 and TRBJ1-5; TRBD1 is a possible D gene (6 bases). The CDR3 loop spans 16 amino acids. Germline V CDR1 and CDR2: KGHSH, LQKENI. V lost 0 bases to trimming and J lost 6 bases, with 15 bases between them.

The chain is built from TRBV28 and TRBJ1-2; no definite D call. Trimming stripped 6 bases from V and 8 bases from J, with 10 bases between. The CDR3 is made up of 11 amino acids. CDR1 MDHEN and CDR2 SYDVKM come from the germline V gene. The CDR3 nucleotides read TGTGCCAGCAGCCACGCGACAGGCTACACCTTC. Translated: CASSHATGYTF.